The source of this T cell receptor (beta chain) is a study of T cell responses to AZD1222 COVID-19 vaccine. Findings and limits, study-wide: Spike-specific TCR breadth rose after two AZD1222 doses, and depth rose as well. Clonal diversity was possibly underestimated, and the donors were mostly white British, with more females. The study identified only a handful of AZD1222 recipients as seropositive at baseline. Within unmutated variant regions lay the reported targets of nearly half of spike-specific TCRs.

Data came from immunoSEQ multiplex PCR; TCRdb stores just in-frame clones and leaves some out. The sample yields 33,000 or so clones, approximately 90% seen once. The CDR3 loop spans 15 amino acids. The V and J ends lost 3 bases and 3 bases respectively, with 15 bases between them. Per germline, CDR1 SGDLS and CDR2 YYNGEE. Concerning this clone: No antigen is known for it.

The chain couples TRBV9 to TRBJ1-2; maybe TRBD1 (6 bases). The sample in question was peripheral blood, obtained 28 days after the second AZD1222 dose. This sequence originates from an adult who received the AZD1222 COVID-19 vaccine. The CDR3 region is CASSEGDSTHYGYTF. The DNA for the CDR3 is TGTGCCAGCAGCGAGGGGGACTCGACCCACTATGGCTACACCTTC.